The present T cell receptor (beta chain) was sequenced within a study of T-cell memory formation after mild COVID-19. TCRdb analysed the 5' RACE reads with MiXCR anew, one entry per CDR3 protein. Of over 150,000 distinct CDR3 sequences in the sample, roughly 13% were seen once. The source is a man younger than 35 who had mild COVID-19 (a few samples of this study predate the infection). Cell type and time point are not known. Sample: PBMCs or a T cell subset sorted from them (not recorded which).

Written as DNA, the CDR3 is TGTGCCAGCAGTTATGGGGACCCCGGGCGCGGCTACACCTTC. Translating gives CASSYGDPGRGYTF. The rearrangement uses TRBV6-2 or TRBV6-3 and TRBJ1-2; tentative D call: TRBD1 (5 bases). The germline gives CDR1 MNHEY, CDR2 SVGEGT. The CDR3 covers 14 residues. Trimming pared 3 bases from V and 8 bases from J, leaving 16 bases between.